Presented here are 29 T cell receptor beta chains from one specimen sequenced in a study of cytomegalovirus exposure and HLA in healthy donors. PCR involved 60 Vbeta and 13 Jbeta primers. Data came from immunoSEQ multiplex PCR; TCRdb stores just in-frame clones and leaves some out. The data hold 130,000 to 150,000 clones, with about 78% observed a single time. The material sequenced was PBMCs. All receptors come from a male donor in good health and CMV-seronegative.

This chain links TRBV19 with TRBJ2-6; D remains unclear. CDR1 is LNHDA, CDR2 SQIVND, per germline (reference sequence). The V end was cut by 3 bases, the J end by 0 bases, with 9 bases between. CDR3 length equals 16 residues. The CDR3 nucleotides are TGTGCCAGTAGTATGGTGGAGCCCTCTGGGGCCAACGTCCTGACTTTC. Encoded protein: CASSMVEPSGANVLTF.

The V gene is TRBV10-3, the J gene TRBJ2-2, with D perhaps matching TRBD1 (5 bases). This CDR3 is built from 14 residues. Germline CDR1 and CDR2: ENHRY and SYGVKD. V was cut by 7 bases and J by 3 bases, with 12 bases left in between. This chain's CDR3 is CAITHSRDTGELFF. CDR3 nucleotides: TGTGCCATCACTCATTCCAGGGACACCGGGGAGCTGTTTTTT.

The CDR3 sequence is CASNQGEEETQYF. The CDR3 bases are TGTGCCAGCAACCAGGGCGAGGAGGAGACCCAGTACTTC. The V and J genes are TRBV7-8 and TRBJ2-5, with TRBD1 as a possible D gene (5 bases). CDR1 is SGHVS and CDR2 is FQNEAQ in the germline V gene. The V gene lost 7 bases and the J gene lost 5 bases, with 14 bases spanning the gap. The CDR3 spans 13 residues. Together with reference TRBV7-8 and TRBJ2-5, the CDR3 gives the full variable domain: GAGVSQSPRYKVAKRGQDVALRCDPISGHVSLFWYQQALGQGPEFLTYFQNEAQLDKSGLPSDRFFAERPEGSVSTLKIQRTQQEDSAVYLCASNQGEEETQYFGPGTRLLVL.

The chain carries TRBV5-6 and TRBJ2-3, with TRBD2 matching 8 bases. The CDR3 covers 17 residues. The germline V gene encodes CDR1 SGHDT and CDR2 YYEEEE. The ends lost 2 bases at V and 2 bases at J; junction bases unmatched: 10. The CDR3 sequence is CASSFLSGDQTTDTQYF. The CDR3 DNA is TGTGCCAGCAGCTTCCTTAGCGGGGACCAAACCACAGATACGCAGTATTTT.

The chain combines TRBV19 with TRBJ1-2, with D tentatively TRBD1 (6 bases). The CDR3 is 13 amino acids. Germline values: CDR1 LNHDA, CDR2 SQIVND (reference sequence). V lost 2 bases and J lost 6, with 10 bases in between. The CDR3 sequence is CASSIMGAHGYTF. For the CDR3, the DNA is TGTGCCAGTAGTATAATGGGGGCACATGGCTACACCTTC. Full variable domain (outside the CDR3, taken from reference TRBV19 and TRBJ1-2): DGGITQSPKYLFRKEGQNVTLSCEQNLNHDAMYWYRQDPGQGLRLIYYSQIVNDFQKGDIAEGYSVSREKKESFPLTVTSAQKNPTAFYLCASSIMGAHGYTFGSGTRLTVV.

This chain joins TRBV5-4 and TRBJ1-1; D is unclear. CDR1 is SGHNT, CDR2 YYREEE, per germline (reference sequence). CDR3 size: 12 residues. The germline V and J ends were trimmed by 4 bases and 7 bases, with 11 bases remaining between them. This chain's CDR3 is CASSQPGCEAFF. As DNA, the CDR3 is TGTGCCAGCAGCCAGCCGGGGTGTGAAGCTTTCTTT. Using reference TRBV5-4 and TRBJ1-1 for the parts outside the CDR3, the full variable domain is ETGVTQSPTHLIKTRGQQVTLRCSSQSGHNTVSWYQQALGQGPQFIFQYYREEENGRGNFPPRFSGLQFPNYSSELNVNALELDDSALYLCASSQPGCEAFFGQGTRLTVV.

This chain joins TRBV2 and TRBJ1-2; 8 nucleotides line up with TRBD1. CDR3 size: 15 residues. Germline V CDR1 and CDR2: SNHLY, FYNNEI. With V trimmed by 6 bases and J by 7 bases, 13 bases remained unmatched. The CDR3, as DNA: TGTGCCAGCAGCGATCGACAGGGGTACCGGGGTGGCTACACCTTC. Its translation is CASSDRQGYRGGYTF.

Points on this clone: The same CDR3 is also encoded by other DNA sequences in this sample. The rearrangement uses TRBV5-1 and TRBJ1-1, with D possibly being TRBD1 (5 bases). Germline CDR1 and CDR2: SGHRS and YFSETQ. The CDR3 length is 12 residues. V was trimmed by 0 bases and J by 7 bases, leaving 7 bases between them. The CDR3 nucleotides are TGCGCCAGCAGCTTGGCCGGGGGTGAAGCTTTCTTT. This sequence encodes CASSLAGGEAFF.

The chain joins TRBV7-3 to TRBJ1-3; D not certain. Looked up from germline, CDR1 is SGHTA and CDR2 is FQGTGA. Deletions cut 0 bases from V and 8 bases from J, with 8 bases between. There are 13 residues in the CDR3. CDR3 bases: TGTGCCAGCAGCTTAACGTTTACGGACACCATATATTTT. The encoded protein is CASSLTFTDTIYF.

The V gene is TRBV30, the J gene TRBJ2-1, with TRBD1 matching over 9 bases. The CDR3 has 17 amino acids. The germline gives CDR1 GTSNPN, CDR2 SVGIG (reference sequence). J lost 6 bases, V lost 0 bases, and 12 bases had no gene match. Written as DNA, the CDR3 is TGTGCCTGGAGTGTACCGGGACAGGGAAGATTAGGCAATGAGCAGTTCTTC. This encodes CAWSVPGQGRLGNEQFF.

V gene TRBV27 combines with J gene TRBJ2-7; 11 bases line up with TRBD1. The CDR3 is 14 residues long. V lost 5 bases to trimming and J lost 3 bases; unmatched junction nucleotides: 3. Germline loops: CDR1 MNHEY, CDR2 SMNVEV (reference sequence). CDR3 sequence: CASSPGTGGYEQYF. CDR3 bases: TGTGCCAGCAGTCCCGGGACAGGGGGCTACGAGCAGTACTTC.

The chain carries TRBV6-5 and TRBJ2-5; D remains unclear. Between the trimmed V and J ends, which lost 2 bases and 4 bases, there was a span of 8 bases. Germline V gene lookup returns CDR1 MNHEY and CDR2 SVGAGI. The CDR3 has 13 amino acids. CDR3 DNA: TGTGCCAGCAGTTACGGGCTCCCAGAGACCCAGTACTTC. This gives the protein CASSYGLPETQYF.

The chain recombines TRBV7-3 with TRBJ2-3, with 10 bases identical to TRBD2. Per the germline V gene, CDR1 is SGHTA and CDR2 is FQGTGA. Losses at the gene ends were 2 bases for V and 1 base for J; bases not matched to a gene: 3. The CDR3 runs 16 residues. In DNA form, the CDR3 reads TGTGCCAGCAGCTTAGACCTAGCGGGAGGCACAGATACGCAGTATTTT. Protein sequence: CASSLDLAGGTDTQYF.

The chain combines TRBV5-1 with TRBJ1-3; D unresolved. This CDR3 is built from 15 residues. The germline CDR1 and CDR2 sequences are SGHRS and YFSETQ. V was trimmed by 3 bases and J by 8 bases, leaving 18 bases between them. The CDR3 DNA reads TGCGCCAGCAGCTACCGGAGGAGGGTTGAGGACACCATATATTTT. Protein sequence: CASSYRRRVEDTIYF.

The chain carries TRBV10-3 and TRBJ2-3; D call uncertain. In germline, CDR1 is ENHRY, CDR2 SYGVKD. The ends were cut back, 2 bases at V and 5 bases at J, with 11 bases in the middle. This CDR3 is 14 amino acids long. CDR3 in amino acids: CAISEHRSGDTQYF. CDR3 nucleotides: TGTGCCATCAGTGAGCACCGGTCGGGAGATACGCAGTATTTT.

The gene calls are TRBV19 and TRBJ2-7; 8 bases align to TRBD2. Unmatched junction bases numbered 6, after V lost 8 bases and J lost 3 bases. The CDR3 length is 13 residues. CDR1 is LNHDA, CDR2 SQIVND, per germline (reference sequence). The CDR3, as DNA: TGTGCCAGTGCGCTAGCGGGCGACTACGAGCAGTACTTC. It codes for CASALAGDYEQYF.

This chain links TRBV29-1 with TRBJ1-2, with TRBD1 matching over 7 bases. Per the germline V gene, CDR1 is SQVTM and CDR2 is ANQGSEA. J was trimmed by 4 bases and V by 5 bases; bases with no gene match: 13. The CDR3 extends over 15 amino acids. The CDR3 spells CSVQRTGVGGYGYTF. DNA of the CDR3: TGCAGCGTTCAGAGGACAGGCGTCGGAGGCTATGGCTACACCTTC.

The CDR3 protein is CATSVLGQVGQFF. In nucleotides, the CDR3 is TGTGCCACCAGCGTTCTCGGACAGGTTGGGCAGTTCTTC. V and J are TRBV15 and TRBJ2-1; TRBD1 agrees at 7 bases. J gave up 12 bases and V 5 bases, and 10 bases lay outside the gene matches. Germline assignment: CDR1 LNHNV and CDR2 YYDKDF (reference sequence). CDR3 size: 13 residues.

The chain has TRBV30 and TRBJ1-3; D is possibly TRBD1 (5 bases). The CDR3 extends over 17 amino acids. Trimming removed 2 bases at V and 0 bases at J, with 17 bases between. Germline V gene data show CDR1 as GTSNPN and CDR2 as SVGIG (reference sequence). The chain's CDR3 is CAWSPRIGAFSGNTIYF. CDR3 bases: TGTGCCTGGAGTCCCCGTATAGGGGCCTTCTCTGGAAACACCATATATTTT.

The chain uses TRBV4-1 and TRBJ1-3, with D uncertain. V dropped 3 bases and J dropped 0 bases, with 12 bases sitting between them. Germline CDR1 and CDR2: MGHRA and YSYEKL. The CDR3 length is 16 residues. CDR3 protein: CASSQGPTSSGNTIYF. The CDR3 DNA is TGCGCCAGCAGCCAGGGCCCTACTAGCTCTGGAAACACCATATATTTT.

The chain uses TRBV5-4 and TRBJ2-5, with TRBD1 matching over 7 bases. V shed 5 bases and J 8 bases; nucleotides not matched to a gene: 6. Germline V gene lookup returns CDR1 SGHNT and CDR2 YYREEE (reference sequence). The CDR3 is made up of 12 amino acids. CDR3 coding DNA: TGTGCCAGCAGTCCGGACAGGACCACCCAGTACTTC. Its protein is CASSPDRTTQYF. Full variable domain (outside the CDR3, taken from reference TRBV5-4 and TRBJ2-5): ETGVTQSPTHLIKTRGQQVTLRCSSQSGHNTVSWYQQALGQGPQFIFQYYREEENGRGNFPPRFSGLQFPNYSSELNVNALELDDSALYLCASSPDRTTQYFGPGTRLLVL.

This chain links TRBV15 with TRBJ1-5; 7 bases fit TRBD1. Trimming removed 0 bases from V and 10 bases from J; junction bases left unmatched: 12. The CDR3 covers 16 residues. Germline V CDR1 and CDR2: LNHNV, YYDKDF (reference sequence). CDR3 bases: TGTGCCACCAGCAGAGATAGGGCAGGGGGTAAAGGACCCCAGCATTTT. Its translation is CATSRDRAGGKGPQHF.

The genes are TRBV10-3 and TRBJ2-1; 12 bases match TRBD2. Per germline, CDR1 ENHRY and CDR2 SYGVKD. The length of the CDR3 is 14 residues. The ends lost 7 bases at V and 7 bases at J; junction bases unmatched: 5. Written as DNA, the CDR3 is TGTGCCATCACAACTAGCGGGGGGCAAAATGAGCAGTTCTTC. This encodes CAITTSGGQNEQFF.

The J gene is TRBJ1-1, the V gene TRBV18; D gene unclear. V was clipped by 3 bases and J by 10 bases, with 18 bases between them. The CDR3 has 14 residues. CDR1 KGHSH and CDR2 LQKENI come from the germline V gene. Here the CDR3 DNA reads TGTGCCAGCTCACCCCCCTCGCGGTCGAGAGGAGCTTTCTTT. It yields the protein CASSPPSRSRGAFF.

The rearrangement links TRBV30 to TRBJ1-4; D might be TRBD1 (5 bases). Germline V gene lookup returns CDR1 GTSNPN and CDR2 SVGIG (reference sequence). V lost 3 bases, J lost 8 bases, and 13 bases lay in between. This CDR3 is 13 amino acids long. The CDR3 protein is CAWSPQGWEKLFF. The CDR3 DNA reads TGTGCCTGGAGCCCGCAGGGTTGGGAAAAACTGTTTTTT.

The table lists this clone with a few counts. J is TRBJ1-1 and V is TRBV5-1, with D perhaps matching TRBD1 (5 bases). The CDR3 extends over 13 amino acids. The V end lost 5 bases, the J end lost 3 bases, and 11 bases lay between the germline ends. Germline CDR1 SGHRS, CDR2 YFSETQ. CDR3 in amino acids: CASRIGVDTEAFF. The CDR3 bases are TGCGCCAGCAGAATAGGGGTGGACACTGAAGCTTTCTTT.

The J gene is TRBJ2-7, the V gene TRBV16; 10 bases fit TRBD1. The CDR3 length is 16 residues. CDR1 and CDR2 from the germline V gene are KGHSY and FQNENV. The junction had 5 bases not matched to a gene; V was cut back by 0 bases and J by 3 bases. CDR3 nucleotide sequence: TGTGCCAGCAGCCAATCGGGGGGACAGGGGTTCTACGAGCAGTACTTC. Translated: CASSQSGGQGFYEQYF. Supplemented by reference TRBV16 and TRBJ2-7, the full variable domain reads GEEVAQTPKHLVRGEGQKAKLYCAPIKGHSYVFWYQQVLKNEFKFLISFQNENVFDETGMPKERFSAKCLPNSPCSLEIQATKLEDSAVYFCASSQSGGQGFYEQYFGPGTRLTVT.

The V call is TRBV18, the J call TRBJ2-3; D is possibly TRBD2 (6 bases). Germline CDR1 and CDR2: KGHSH and LQKENI. Trimming cost V 1 base and J 9 bases, with 20 bases left between them. This CDR3 is 16 amino acids long. CDR3 in DNA: TGTGCCAGCTCACCACTGGCGGGACCACACAAAGACACGCAGTATTTT. Translated: CASSPLAGPHKDTQYF.

CDR3 residues: CASSAGQQTLYNSPLHF. Here the CDR3 DNA reads TGTGCCAGCAGCGCTGGACAGCAAACGTTATACAATTCACCCCTCCACTTT. This chain uses TRBV5-4 with TRBJ1-6; TRBD1 is a possible D gene (6 bases). CDR3 length: 17 amino acids. The germline CDR1 and CDR2 sequences are SGHNT and YYREEE (reference sequence). V lost 4 bases and J 7 bases, leaving 21 bases between the germline ends.